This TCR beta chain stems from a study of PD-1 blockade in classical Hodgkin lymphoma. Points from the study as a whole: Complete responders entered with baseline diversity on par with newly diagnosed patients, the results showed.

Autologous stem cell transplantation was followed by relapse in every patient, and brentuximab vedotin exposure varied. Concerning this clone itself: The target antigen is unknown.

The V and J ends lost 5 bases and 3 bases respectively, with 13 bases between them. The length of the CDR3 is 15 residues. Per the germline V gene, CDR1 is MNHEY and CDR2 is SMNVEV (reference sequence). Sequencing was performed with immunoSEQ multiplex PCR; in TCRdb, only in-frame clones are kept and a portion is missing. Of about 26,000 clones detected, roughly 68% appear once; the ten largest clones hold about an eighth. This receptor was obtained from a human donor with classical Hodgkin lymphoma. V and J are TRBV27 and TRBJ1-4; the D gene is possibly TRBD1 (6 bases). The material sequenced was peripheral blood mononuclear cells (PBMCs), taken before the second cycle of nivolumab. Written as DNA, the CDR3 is TGTGCCAGCAGTGACATACAGGGATCTAATGAAAAACTGTTTTTT. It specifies CASSDIQGSNEKLFF.